This T cell receptor (beta chain) was sequenced during a study of CD8+CD57+ T cells in acquired aplastic anemia. About the research overall: Sorted cells (CD4+ and CD8+) yielded DNA amounts that averaged approximately 2.9 ug.

Those patients picked for sequencing had displayed CD8+CD57+ cell expansion on flow cytometry. Overall study results and limits: Common to patients and controls were 25 to 30 CD8+ CDR3 sequences. For CD8+ Simpson's diversity, patients and controls showed no significant difference.

The template for TCR beta VDJ and CDR3 sequence profiling was genomic DNA. In TCRdb, the reads were re-called with MiXCR into one record per CDR3 protein. The table has around 50,000 distinct CDR3 sequences, around 50% seen once; the top ten hold roughly 15%. The germline V and J ends were trimmed by 7 bases and 1 base, with 7 bases remaining between them. The CDR3 contains 12 residues. This clonotype was recorded once. Antigen: not known. V is TRBV12-3 or TRBV12-4 and J is TRBJ1-1, with a tentative D call TRBD1 (6 bases). Sequenced input: sorted CD4+, CD8+, or CD8+CD57+ T cells (not recorded which) from PBMCs. This TCR derives from a human donor with aplastic anemia. CDR3 sequence reads: CASTGENTEAFF. The DNA for the CDR3 is TGTGCCAGCACAGGGGAGAACACTGAAGCTTTCTTT.